This TCR beta chain emerged from a study of cytomegalovirus exposure and HLA in healthy donors. The PCR contained 60 Vbeta and 13 Jbeta primers. Libraries were prepared by immunoSEQ multiplex PCR; TCRdb keeps only in-frame clonotypes and omits some of them. The sample has approximately 30,000 clones, about 67% seen once. This clone showed up just a few times. The sequence was collected from a man in his forties or fifties in good health and CMV-seropositive. The sequencing sample was made of PBMCs.

The CDR3 DNA is TGTGCCAGCAGCGTGCTAGCGGGGACAACAGATACGCAGTATTTT. It is translated as CASSVLAGTTDTQYF. V gene TRBV9 combines with J gene TRBJ2-3; 9 bases agree with TRBD2. The CDR3 length is 15 residues. Losses at the gene ends were 2 bases for V and 3 bases for J; bases not matched to a gene: 4. Germline CDR1 is SGDLS and CDR2 is YYNGEE.